A single sample is the source of the 13 T cell receptor beta chains below, sequenced in a study of breast tumors, draining lymph nodes, adjacent tissues. One entry per CDR3 protein, called by TCRdb with MiXCR from the multiplex PCR reads. The sample contains 15,000 or so distinct CDR3 sequences, around 47% of which appear only once. The sequenced sample consisted of tumor-adjacent breast tissue. Every receptor here comes from a female donor with breast cancer. Some clones in this sample may be carry-over from other donors' samples.

Ten or more counts support this clonotype. Being one base from a much bigger clone, this may be a read error. This chain links TRBV20-1 with TRBJ2-6, with 8 bases fitting TRBD1. Germline CDR1 and CDR2: DFQATT and SNEGSKA (reference sequence). This CDR3 region has 14 residues. The CDR3 is CSASQGVGATVLTF. CDR3 DNA sequence: TGCAGTGCCTCACAGGGGGTTGGGGCCACCGTCCTGACTTTC.

This clonotype was detected a few times. This chain joins TRBV6-2 or TRBV6-3 and TRBJ2-1; D assignment may be TRBD1 or TRBD2 (5 bases each). Germline loops: CDR1 MNHEY, CDR2 SVGEGT. V lost 0 bases and J lost 0, with 21 bases in between. The CDR3 loop spans 20 amino acids. The CDR3 reads CASSYSMGPEDFSSYNEQFF. For the CDR3, the DNA is TGTGCCAGCAGTTACTCGATGGGGCCGGAGGACTTTAGCTCCTACAATGAGCAGTTCTTC.

This clonotype was seen many times. This clone may be a read error of a much larger clone one base away. The chain is built from TRBV20-1 and TRBJ1-2; D gene ambiguous. The CDR3 loop spans 12 amino acids. Germline CDR1 and CDR2: DFQATT and SNEGSKA (reference sequence). CDR3 sequence: CSAGTSGYGSTF. Written as DNA, the CDR3 is TGCAGTGCTGGCACTAGTGGCTATGGCTCCACCTTC.

This clonotype is classed as medium-sized. The chain has TRBV10-3 and TRBJ2-3, with TRBD2 matching 11 bases. The CDR3 is made up of 15 amino acids. Germline V gene lookup returns CDR1 ENHRY and CDR2 SYGVKD. The V segment lost 3 bases and the J segment 5 bases; nucleotides outside the gene matches: 4. CDR3 amino acids: CAISERLAGLDTQYF. Here the CDR3 DNA reads TGTGCCATCAGTGAAAGACTAGCGGGGTTAGATACGCAGTATTTT.

This clonotype is medium-sized (0.01 to 0.1%) by share. J is TRBJ1-5 and V is TRBV5-1; tentative D call: TRBD1 (6 bases). V gave up 4 bases and J gave up 0 bases, with 11 bases separating them. Germline values: CDR1 SGHRS, CDR2 YFSETQ. The CDR3 contains 15 residues. The CDR3 spells CASSPDSYSNQPQHF. CDR3 nucleotides: TGCGCCAGCAGCCCGGACAGTTATAGCAATCAGCCCCAGCATTTT.

This clonotype appeared once. The genes are TRBV6-1 and TRBJ2-3; 11 nucleotides line up with TRBD1. V dropped 6 bases and J dropped 8; count of bases not matched to a gene: 4. Germline lookup yields CDR1 MNHNS and CDR2 SASEGT. This CDR3 has 13 residues. The CDR3 sequence is CASSSGTGGTQYF. CDR3 coding DNA: TGTGCCAGCAGCTCCGGGACAGGGGGTACGCAGTATTTT.

There are many counts of this clonotype. CDR3 in amino acids: CASSPRQSSGNTIYF. CDR3 nucleotide sequence: TGCGCCAGCAGCCCTCGACAGTCCTCTGGAAACACCATATATTTT. This chain connects TRBV5-1 to TRBJ1-3; D perhaps matches TRBD1 (5 bases). This CDR3 spans 15 amino acids. Trimming took off 4 bases at V and 0 bases at J, with 11 bases between the two ends. The germline gives CDR1 SGHRS, CDR2 YFSETQ.

By share, this clonotype counts as medium-sized. This chain joins TRBV19 and TRBJ2-7, with D possibly being TRBD1 (6 bases). CDR1 LNHDA and CDR2 SQIVND come from the germline V gene (reference sequence). This CDR3 comprises 14 residues. V lost 4 bases, J lost 3 bases, and 13 bases lay in between. The CDR3: CASSTFPQGYEQYF. CDR3 DNA: TGTGCCAGTAGTACCTTCCCACAGGGCTACGAGCAGTACTTC.

The CDR3 is CSLSTGDGYTF. CDR3 DNA sequence: TGCAGCTTGTCGACAGGGGATGGCTACACCTTC. V gene TRBV29-1 combines with J gene TRBJ1-2; 8 bases agree with TRBD1. V trimming: 8 bases; J trimming: 6 bases; junction bases outside the gene matches: 5. The germline CDR1 and CDR2 sequences are SQVTM and ANQGSEA. This CDR3 is 11 amino acids long.

This clonotype was recorded at least ten times. Just one base apart from a much larger clone, this may be a read error. The genes are TRBV6-5 and TRBJ2-1; 7 bases are a match to TRBD1. The J segment lost 6 bases and the V segment lost 5 bases, leaving 10 bases of the junction unmatched. There are 15 residues in the CDR3. Germline loops: CDR1 MNHEY, CDR2 SVGAGI. CDR3 residues: CASSHTGQYGNEQFF. DNA for the CDR3: TGTGCCAGCAGTCACACGGGACAGTATGGCAATGAGCAGTTCTTC.

At least ten counts were recorded for this clonotype. The chain recombines TRBV6-1 with TRBJ1-2; 7 nucleotides agree with TRBD1. CDR1 is MNHNS and CDR2 is SASEGT in the germline V gene. Trimming cost V 8 bases and J 3 bases; bases outside gene matches: 6. The CDR3 is made up of 13 amino acids. The CDR3 nucleotides are TGTGCCAGCGTGACAGGGCACGACTATGGCTACACCTTC. As protein: CASVTGHDYGYTF.

This clonotype appeared many times. The chain couples TRBV4-3 to TRBJ1-5, with D hard to call. This CDR3 has 12 amino acids. The germline V and J ends were trimmed by 0 bases and 9 bases, with 6 bases remaining between them. CDR1 LGHNA and CDR2 YSLEER come from the germline V gene. The CDR3 DNA is TGCGCCAGCAGCCAAGATACGGGGCCCCAGCATTTT. It is translated as CASSQDTGPQHF.

This clonotype is termed medium-sized. This chain joins TRBV7-9 and TRBJ2-2; 8 bases are shared with TRBD2. V shed 5 bases, J shed 4 bases, and the junction held 9 bases outside the gene matches. The CDR3 spans 16 residues. Germline assignment: CDR1 SEHNR and CDR2 FQNEAQ (reference sequence). Written as DNA, the CDR3 is TGTGCCAGCAGCGAACCGGGGGGGCGTGGCACCGGGGAGCTGTTTTTT. Amino acids: CASSEPGGRGTGELFF.